What follows are 25 T cell receptor beta chains derived from one specimen sequenced in a study of OX40 agonist ivuxolimab in advanced cancers. The data were produced by immunoSEQ multiplex PCR, yet TCRdb's version contains in-frame clones alone and is incomplete. The table shows 60,000 to 80,000 clones, with about nine tenths occurring only once. Sample: CD4+ or CD8+ T cells sorted from blood, taken in a trial of the OX40 agonist ivuxolimab. Receptor source: an adult with an advanced solid tumor such as melanoma, head and neck, liver or kidney cancer.

The chain recombines TRBV30 with TRBJ2-1; 7 nucleotides agree with TRBD1. The CDR3 consists of 12 residues. Trimming removed 8 bases from V and 9 bases from J; junction bases left unmatched: 10. Germline V gene data show CDR1 as GTSNPN and CDR2 as SVGIG (reference sequence). CDR3 sequence (DNA): TGTGCCAGGGACAGAAGGGGTGGTGAGCAGTTCTTC. Translating it yields CARDRRGGEQFF.

V usage is TRBV6-6 and J usage is TRBJ1-6; TRBD1 is a possible D gene (5 bases). This CDR3 has 15 residues. Trimming left V 5 bases short and J 8 bases short, with 16 bases between. Germline V lookup: CDR1 MNHNY, CDR2 SVGAGI (reference sequence). The DNA for the CDR3 is TGTGCCAGCAGTCTACGATGGAGAGGGGATTCACCCCTCCACTTT. Translated: CASSLRWRGDSPLHF.

This chain uses TRBV7-9 with TRBJ1-3; D gene unclear. Germline V gene data show CDR1 as SEHNR and CDR2 as FQNEAQ (reference sequence). V was trimmed by 3 bases and J by 6 bases, leaving 6 bases between them. This CDR3 is built from 12 residues. This chain's CDR3 is CASSLIENTIYF. CDR3 sequence (DNA): TGTGCCAGCAGCTTGATCGAAAACACCATATATTTT.

The chain employs TRBV30 and TRBJ2-7; D is perhaps TRBD1 (6 bases). Trimming removed 4 bases at V and 2 bases at J, with 18 bases between. Germline assignment: CDR1 GTSNPN and CDR2 SVGIG (reference sequence). CDR3 length: 15 residues. The CDR3 DNA reads TGTGCCTGGACTCACCCCGGGACACCGACCTACGAGCAGTACTTC. Its protein is CAWTHPGTPTYEQYF.

The J gene is TRBJ1-2, the V gene TRBV11-1; a weak D match, TRBD1 (5 bases). The CDR3 is made up of 15 amino acids. The germline V gene has CDR1 SGHAT and CDR2 FQDESV (reference sequence). Trimming took 1 base from V and 2 from J, leaving 11 bases between them. The CDR3 loop reads CASSLGPGRNYGYTF. The CDR3 DNA reads TGTGCCAGCAGCTTAGGTCCAGGGAGGAACTATGGCTACACCTTC.

V is TRBV19 and J is TRBJ2-5; the D call may be TRBD1 or TRBD2 (5 bases each). This CDR3 region has 12 residues. The germline CDR1 and CDR2 sequences are LNHDA and SQIVND (reference sequence). Here the CDR3 reads CGWGTCQETQYF. CDR3 in DNA: TGTGGATGGGGGACCTGCCAAGAGACCCAGTACTTC.

V and J are TRBV5-8 and TRBJ1-2; TRBD1 might be the D (5 bases). Between the trimmed V and J ends, which lost 0 bases and 2 bases, there was a span of 8 bases. This CDR3 has 14 residues. CDR1 and CDR2 (germline): SGHTS, YDEGEE. CDR3 residues: CASSLGGINYGYTF. Written as DNA, the CDR3 is TGTGCCAGCAGCTTGGGGGGGATAAACTATGGCTACACCTTC.

The genes are TRBV7-9 and TRBJ2-2, with D possibly being TRBD2 (7 bases). The CDR3 loop spans 16 amino acids. V was pared by 0 bases and J by 6 bases, with 14 bases between. The germline gives CDR1 SEHNR, CDR2 FQNEAQ (reference sequence). This CDR3 is CASSLAPGGSAGELFF. CDR3 coding DNA: TGTGCCAGCAGCTTAGCGCCGGGGGGCTCGGCCGGGGAGCTGTTTTTT.

This sequence joins TRBV5-6 and TRBJ1-5, with unresolved D. The V gene's germline CDR1 is SGHDT and CDR2 YYEEEE. The CDR3 has 14 residues. V lost 2 bases and J 6 bases, leaving 12 bases between the germline ends. Here the CDR3 DNA reads TGTGCCAGCAGCTTAAAAGGGTTAGGTCAGCCCCAGCATTTT. Translating gives CASSLKGLGQPQHF.

The chain links TRBV6-5 to TRBJ1-3; no reliable D call. From germline, CDR1 is MNHEY and CDR2 SVGAGI. The CDR3 consists of 13 residues. With 6 bases removed from V and 0 bases from J, the gap between germline ends came to 6 bases. CDR3 sequence reads: CASSQYSGNTIYF. DNA of the CDR3: TGTGCCAGCAGCCAGTACTCTGGAAACACCATATATTTT.

The rearrangement links TRBV19 to TRBJ1-5; D not resolved. There are 13 residues in the CDR3. Germline-derived CDR1 and CDR2 are LNHDA and SQIVND (reference sequence). V was trimmed by 5 bases and J by 6 bases, leaving 11 bases between them. The CDR3, as DNA: TGTGCCAGTAGTTCCAGACTGGGTCAGCCCCAGCATTTT. It is translated as CASSSRLGQPQHF.

This chain links TRBV5-1 with TRBJ2-7; D is undetermined. V was pared by 1 base and J by 6 bases, with 11 bases between. Germline values: CDR1 SGHRS, CDR2 YFSETQ. The CDR3 runs 13 residues. The chain's CDR3 is CASSLIAVGEQYF. The CDR3 DNA follows: TGCGCCAGCAGCTTGATCGCCGTGGGCGAGCAGTACTTC.

Worth noting for this clone: Other DNA sequences in this specimen translate into the identical CDR3. The chain uses TRBV5-1 and TRBJ2-1; 9 nucleotides align to TRBD1. The CDR3 sequence is 15 residues long. Trimming cost V 0 bases and J 9 bases; bases outside gene matches: 7. CDR1 SGHRS and CDR2 YFSETQ come from the germline V gene. This CDR3 reads CASSLGDRVIGEQFF. The CDR3 DNA follows: TGCGCCAGCAGCTTGGGGGACAGGGTTATAGGTGAGCAGTTCTTC.

J is TRBJ1-1 and V is TRBV11-3; tentatively, D is TRBD1 (5 bases). The germline gives CDR1 SGHNT, CDR2 YENEEA. The CDR3 loop spans 14 amino acids. The germline V and J ends were trimmed by 5 bases and 1 base, with 11 bases remaining between them. This chain's CDR3 is CASSLLGGNTEAFF. The CDR3 DNA is TGTGCCAGCAGCCTCCTTGGGGGGAACACTGAAGCTTTCTTT.

The chain has TRBV5-5 and TRBJ1-1, with D unresolved. V lost 0 bases and J 10 bases, leaving 13 bases between the germline ends. The CDR3 spans 13 residues. Per germline, CDR1 SGHKS and CDR2 YYEKEE (reference sequence). The CDR3 DNA is TGTGCCAGCAGCTTGGGGCGACAAATGCTAGCTTTCTTT. Translation gives CASSLGRQMLAFF.

The sample holds one count of this clone. This chain links TRBV7-2 with TRBJ2-3, with D uncertain. CDR3 length equals 15 residues. The germline gives CDR1 SGHTA, CDR2 FQGNSA. Trimming took 2 bases from V and 1 from J, leaving 10 bases between them. CDR3 protein: CASSLNSFRTDTQYF. Written as DNA, the CDR3 is TGTGCCAGCAGCTTAAACAGCTTTCGCACAGATACGCAGTATTTT.

The V call is TRBV28, the J call TRBJ1-5; TRBD1 might be the D (5 bases). CDR3 length: 14 residues. V was cut by 2 bases and J by 3 bases, with 8 bases left in between. CDR1 and CDR2 from the germline V gene are MDHEN and SYDVKM. The CDR3 protein is CASSLGAVNQPQHF. CDR3 DNA sequence: TGTGCCAGCAGTTTAGGGGCAGTCAATCAGCCCCAGCATTTT.

The chain has TRBV7-2 and TRBJ2-7; D is unclear. This CDR3 has 12 residues. Germline V gene sequence: CDR1 SGHTA, CDR2 FQGNSA. Trimming took off 5 bases at V and 0 bases at J, with 5 bases between the two ends. The CDR3 is CASSPSSYEQYF. As DNA, the CDR3 is TGTGCCAGCAGCCCTAGCTCCTACGAGCAGTACTTC. The full variable domain, its missing parts supplied by reference TRBV7-2 and TRBJ2-7, is GAGVSQSPSNKVTEKGKDVELRCDPISGHTALYWYRQSLGQGLEFLIYFQGNSAPDKSGLPSDRFSAERTGGSVSTLTIQRTQQEDSAVYLCASSPSSYEQYFGPGTRLTVT.

The chain has TRBV5-6 and TRBJ1-2; possibly TRBD1 for D (6 bases). V gave up 2 bases and J gave up 4 bases, with 9 bases separating them. Germline assignment: CDR1 SGHDT and CDR2 YYEEEE. CDR3 size: 13 residues. CDR3 in amino acids: CASSFTGSYGYTF. As DNA, the CDR3 is TGTGCCAGCAGCTTTACAGGGTCCTATGGCTACACCTTC.

The V gene is TRBV4-3, the J gene TRBJ1-1, with D possibly matching TRBD1 (6 bases). V lost 2 bases to trimming and J lost 1 base, with 11 bases between them. This CDR3 has 15 residues. Germline values: CDR1 LGHNA, CDR2 YSLEER. The CDR3 coding sequence is TGCGCCAGCAGCCAAACCGGGACACCGAACACTGAAGCTTTCTTT. It is translated as CASSQTGTPNTEAFF.

This clone has only a few counts. The chain combines TRBV5-1 with TRBJ1-6; D gene unclear. Germline V gives CDR1 SGHRS, CDR2 YFSETQ. This CDR3 contains 12 residues. Trimming shortened V by 2 bases and J by 8 bases, and 5 bases separated the two germline ends. This chain's CDR3 is CASSFGDSPLHF. CDR3 DNA sequence: TGCGCCAGCAGCTTCGGAGATTCACCCCTCCACTTT.

The chain employs TRBV18 and TRBJ1-2; 9 nucleotides line up with TRBD1. Germline trimming cut 1 base from V and 3 bases from J; bases unmatched to any gene: 6. The CDR3 is made up of 16 amino acids. Germline V gene lookup returns CDR1 KGHSH and CDR2 LQKENI. The CDR3, as DNA: TGTGCCAGCTCACCACTTTCGACAGGGGGATACTATGGCTACACCTTC. Translated, it gives CASSPLSTGGYYGYTF.

This rearrangement joins TRBV5-4 to TRBJ1-2, with 7 bases that match TRBD1. The CDR3 is 15 amino acids. Per germline, CDR1 SGHNT and CDR2 YYREEE (reference sequence). V was clipped by 4 bases and J by 3 bases; unmatched bases: 9. The CDR3 DNA sequence: TGTGCCAGCAGCCCCCTGGGGGACAGTTACTATGGCTACACCTTC. It encodes CASSPLGDSYYGYTF.

V is TRBV5-1 and J is TRBJ1-5, with D possibly matching TRBD1 (5 bases). This CDR3 region has 14 residues. Germline assignment: CDR1 SGHRS and CDR2 YFSETQ. V lost 3 bases and J 4 bases, leaving 11 bases between the germline ends. The CDR3 nucleotides are TGCGCCAGCAGCTACGACGGGGGGAATCAGCCCCAGCATTTT. It yields the protein CASSYDGGNQPQHF.

The chain couples TRBV7-2 to TRBJ1-2; D call uncertain. The CDR3 extends over 12 amino acids. CDR1 and CDR2 (germline): SGHTA, FQGNSA. V was cut by 5 bases and J by 10 bases, with 14 bases left in between. In DNA, the CDR3 is TGTGCCAGCAGCCCCATGACGGGCGTCTACACCTTC. Protein: CASSPMTGVYTF. Looking up the rest from reference TRBV7-2 and TRBJ1-2 gives the full variable domain: GAGVSQSPSNKVTEKGKDVELRCDPISGHTALYWYRQSLGQGLEFLIYFQGNSAPDKSGLPSDRFSAERTGGSVSTLTIQRTQQEDSAVYLCASSPMTGVYTFGSGTRLTVV.